This T cell receptor (beta chain) was sequenced for a study of shared clonotypes between healthy human individuals. TCRdb's table, derived via immunoSEQ multiplex PCR, lists solely in-frame clones and lacks some. Here the sample spans about 190,000 clones, approximately 62% being singletons. Worth noting for this clone: Its antigen is undetermined.

Study-level findings and limits: A reduction in generation probabilities was seen for non-shared clonotypes relative to those shared by all four donors. Naive CD4 clonotypes were shared across a few donors at roughly 4.6%.

V gave up 3 bases and J gave up 5 bases, with 17 bases separating them. The CDR3 is 15 amino acids. From germline, CDR1 is LNHDA and CDR2 SQIVND (reference sequence). Recent acute infections and vaccinations were absent in the healthy HIV-negative adult donors. This chain uses TRBV19 with TRBJ2-7; D perhaps matches TRBD1 (5 bases). The sequenced sample consisted of memory CD4+ T cells sorted from blood. Subset noted: CD45RA-negative fraction. The source of this sequence is a man under 40 in good health. The CDR3 here is CASSMRRGSEDEQYF. For the CDR3, the DNA is TGTGCCAGTAGTATGCGAAGGGGTAGTGAGGACGAGCAGTACTTC. Complete variable domain (other parts from reference TRBV19 and TRBJ2-7): DGGITQSPKYLFRKEGQNVTLSCEQNLNHDAMYWYRQDPGQGLRLIYYSQIVNDFQKGDIAEGYSVSREKKESFPLTVTSAQKNPTAFYLCASSMRRGSEDEQYFGPGTRLTVT.